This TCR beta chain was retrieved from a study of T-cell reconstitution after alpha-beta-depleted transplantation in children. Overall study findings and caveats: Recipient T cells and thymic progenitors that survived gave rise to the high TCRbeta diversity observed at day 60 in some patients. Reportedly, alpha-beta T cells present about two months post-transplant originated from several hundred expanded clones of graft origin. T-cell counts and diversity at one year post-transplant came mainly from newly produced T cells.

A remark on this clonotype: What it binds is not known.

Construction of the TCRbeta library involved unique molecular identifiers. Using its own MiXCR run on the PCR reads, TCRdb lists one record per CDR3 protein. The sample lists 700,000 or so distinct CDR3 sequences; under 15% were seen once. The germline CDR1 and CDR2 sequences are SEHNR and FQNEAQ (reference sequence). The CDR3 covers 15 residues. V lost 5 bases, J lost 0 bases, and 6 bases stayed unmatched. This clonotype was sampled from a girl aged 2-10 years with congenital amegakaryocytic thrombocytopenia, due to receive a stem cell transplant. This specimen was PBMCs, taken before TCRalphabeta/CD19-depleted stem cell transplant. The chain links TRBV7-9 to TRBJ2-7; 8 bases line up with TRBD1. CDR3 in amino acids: CASSHRTGSSYEQYF. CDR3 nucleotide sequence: TGTGCCAGCAGCCATCGGACAGGGAGCTCCTACGAGCAGTACTTC.